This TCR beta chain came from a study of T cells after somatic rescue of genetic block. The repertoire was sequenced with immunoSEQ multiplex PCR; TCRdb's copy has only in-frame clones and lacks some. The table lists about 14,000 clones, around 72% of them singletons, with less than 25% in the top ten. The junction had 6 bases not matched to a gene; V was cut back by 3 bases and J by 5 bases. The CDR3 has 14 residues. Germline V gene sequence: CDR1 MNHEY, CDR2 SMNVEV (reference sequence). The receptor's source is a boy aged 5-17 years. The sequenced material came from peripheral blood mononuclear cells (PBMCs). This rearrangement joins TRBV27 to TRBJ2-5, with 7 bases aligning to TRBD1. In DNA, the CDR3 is TGTGCCAGCAGTTTGACAGGGTCTGGGGAGACCCAGTACTTC. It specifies CASSLTGSGETQYF.